The 16 T cell receptor beta chains given below trace back to one sample, sequenced in a study of cytomegalovirus exposure and HLA in healthy donors. TCRdb's copy holds only in-frame clones and misses some; the assay was immunoSEQ multiplex PCR. The repertoire consists of roughly 60,000 clones, with roughly nine tenths occurring once and the leading ten covering 1.3%. The sequenced sample was PBMCs. Receptors originate from a woman younger than 35 in good health and CMV-seronegative.

The chain uses TRBV25-1 and TRBJ2-7; 7 bases agree with TRBD1. J lost 0 bases, V lost 4 bases, and 3 bases had no gene match. From germline, CDR1 is MGHDK and CDR2 SYGVNS. The CDR3 consists of 14 residues. CDR3 DNA: TGTGCCAGCAGTGGACAGGGAACCTCCTACGAGCAGTACTTC. As protein: CASSGQGTSYEQYF.

The gene calls are TRBV28 and TRBJ1-5, with a weak D call TRBD1 (5 bases). This CDR3 spans 12 amino acids. From germline, CDR1 is MDHEN and CDR2 SYDVKM. This CDR3 reads CSAQVGNQPQHF. CDR3 coding DNA: TGTTCCGCACAGGTAGGCAATCAGCCCCAGCATTTT. Variable domain in full (rest from reference TRBV28 and TRBJ1-5): DVKVTQSSRYLVKRTGEKVFLECVQDMDHENMFWYRQDPGLGLRLIYFSYDVKMKEKGDIPEGYSVSREKKERFSLILESASTNQTSMYLCSAQVGNQPQHFGDGTRLSIL.

The chain employs TRBV5-6 and TRBJ2-7; no clear D gene. The CDR3 runs to 15 residues. V was pared by 3 bases and J by 3 bases, with 16 bases between. CDR1 is SGHDT, CDR2 YYEEEE, per germline. The CDR3 reads CASSSRFFGLYEQYF. The DNA for the CDR3 is TGTGCCAGCAGCTCCAGGTTCTTTGGGCTCTACGAGCAGTACTTC.

The CDR3 sequence is CSAGSQPQHF. The DNA for the CDR3 is TGCAGTGCGGGGAGTCAGCCCCAGCATTTT. The chain carries TRBV20-1 and TRBJ1-5, with D unclear. V lost 6 bases and J lost 6, with 6 bases in between. The CDR3 has 10 residues. Per germline, CDR1 DFQATT and CDR2 SNEGSKA (reference sequence).

This clone has a single count. J is TRBJ1-1 and V is TRBV21-1. TRBV21-1 constitutes a pseudogene. This CDR3 spans 15 amino acids. The CDR3: CASSKVCGNNTEAFF. CDR3 coding DNA: TGTGCCAGCAGCAAAGTATGCGGGAATAACACTGAAGCTTTCTTT.

The V gene is TRBV6-5, the J gene TRBJ1-1, with D unclear. The CDR3 spans 13 residues. Germline V gives CDR1 MNHEY, CDR2 SVGAGI. V dropped 6 bases and J dropped 0 bases, with 8 bases sitting between them. CDR3 loop: CASRTGLNTEAFF. In nucleotides, the CDR3 is TGTGCCAGCAGGACTGGTTTGAACACTGAAGCTTTCTTT.

The chain carries TRBV4-3 and TRBJ2-7, with 8 bases that match TRBD1. The V gene end was trimmed by 0 bases and the J gene end by 1 base; junction bases not matched to a gene: 5. Germline CDR1 and CDR2: LGHNA and YSLEER. This CDR3 has 16 residues. This CDR3 reads CASSQDEGTGSYEQYF. The CDR3 coding sequence is TGCGCCAGCAGCCAAGATGAGGGGACAGGATCCTACGAGCAGTACTTC.

The chain employs TRBV6-1 and TRBJ1-2, with unresolved D. The V end was cut by 7 bases, the J end by 0 bases, with 6 bases between. There are 12 residues in the CDR3. Germline loops: CDR1 MNHNS, CDR2 SASEGT. CDR3 DNA: TGTGCCAGCAACCTATCTAACTATGGCTACACCTTC. Residues: CASNLSNYGYTF.

The chain uses TRBV6-1 and TRBJ1-1; D may be TRBD1 (6 bases). V gave up 3 bases and J gave up 4 bases, with 12 bases separating them. Germline CDR1 is MNHNS and CDR2 is SASEGT. The length of the CDR3 is 14 residues. The CDR3 protein is CASSEKGGVTEAFF. The CDR3 nucleotides read TGTGCCAGCAGTGAGAAGGGGGGGGTCACTGAAGCTTTCTTT.

J is TRBJ2-1 and V is TRBV27, with unresolved D. Germline-derived CDR1 and CDR2 are MNHEY and SMNVEV (reference sequence). The CDR3 is 15 amino acids. Deletions cut 2 bases from V and 1 base from J, with 9 bases between. CDR3 amino acids: CASSLVTESYNEQFF. In DNA, the CDR3 is TGTGCCAGCAGTTTAGTTACTGAATCCTACAATGAGCAGTTCTTC.

V gene TRBV7-3 combines with J gene TRBJ1-1; D might be TRBD1 (6 bases). From germline, CDR1 is SGHTA and CDR2 FQGTGA. Trimming stripped 3 bases from V and 6 bases from J, with 20 bases between. The CDR3 contains 16 residues. DNA of the CDR3: TGTGCCAGCAGCTTTCGATGGCCAGGGGTTATTCCTGAAGCTTTCTTT. Translating gives CASSFRWPGVIPEAFF.

The V gene is TRBV7-2, the J gene TRBJ2-7, with D possibly matching TRBD1 (6 bases). The CDR3 is 15 residues long. V lost 5 bases and J lost 3, with 17 bases in between. CDR1 is SGHTA and CDR2 is FQGNSA in the germline V gene. The CDR3 spells CASSPTTGDNYEQYF. CDR3 in DNA: TGTGCCAGCAGCCCAACGACAGGTGACAACTACGAGCAGTACTTC.

This clone showed up just once. The chain links TRBV28 to TRBJ1-3; TRBD1 aligns across 7 bases. The CDR3 consists of 14 residues. Unmatched junction bases numbered 6, after V lost 5 bases and J lost 5 bases. Germline V gene data show CDR1 as MDHEN and CDR2 as SYDVKM. The CDR3 bases are TGTGCCAGCAGTAAACAGGGGAGTAGAAACACCATATATTTT. Its translation: CASSKQGSRNTIYF.

This clone came up once. The chain carries TRBV5-1 and TRBJ1-2; TRBD1 matches at 7 bases. CDR1 is SGHRS and CDR2 is YFSETQ in the germline V gene. The CDR3 extends over 15 amino acids. The ends lost 3 bases at V and 5 bases at J; junction bases unmatched: 10. The CDR3 DNA reads as TGCGCCAGCAGCTACGGACAGGTCGGAGAGTATGGCTACACCTTC. Its translation: CASSYGQVGEYGYTF.

The V and J genes are TRBV5-4 and TRBJ2-7, with TRBD2 identical over 13 bases. Germline V gives CDR1 SGHNT, CDR2 YYREEE (reference sequence). The CDR3 is made up of 15 amino acids. Trimming at V came to 5 bases and at J to 3 bases, leaving 5 bases not matched to a gene. The CDR3 loop is CASSLLAGGFYEQYF. CDR3 nucleotide sequence: TGTGCCAGCAGTTTACTAGCGGGAGGGTTCTACGAGCAGTACTTC. The full variable domain, rest sourced from reference TRBV5-4 and TRBJ2-7, is ETGVTQSPTHLIKTRGQQVTLRCSSQSGHNTVSWYQQALGQGPQFIFQYYREEENGRGNFPPRFSGLQFPNYSSELNVNALELDDSALYLCASSLLAGGFYEQYFGPGTRLTVT.

The chain carries TRBV7-8 and TRBJ2-7; 9 bases are shared with TRBD1. The CDR3 loop spans 16 amino acids. With V trimmed by 3 bases and J by 5 bases, 11 bases remained unmatched. CDR1 is SGHVS and CDR2 is FQNEAQ in the germline V gene. The CDR3 DNA is TGTGCCAGCAGCTTGAGACCGGGACAGGGTTCCCACGAGCAGTACTTC. This gives the protein CASSLRPGQGSHEQYF.